The source of this T cell receptor beta chain is a study of identical twins. Regarding the study as a whole: Out-of-frame alpha sequences shared between twins exhibited an excess of low generation probability.

This CDR3 is 16 amino acids long. From germline, CDR1 is MGHRA and CDR2 YSYEKL. Each cDNA held unique molecular identifiers, and template switching gave it a universal primer site. TCRdb reprocessed the 5' RACE reads with MiXCR, giving one entry per CDR3 protein. The sample includes 1.5 million to 2 million distinct CDR3 sequences, about 31% of them seen just once. This clonotype was counted between two and nine times. Its target is unknown. This chain joins TRBV4-1 and TRBJ2-4, with 11 bases that match TRBD2. The end of the DNA fits TRBJ2-7 better, so the J call may be wrong. The sample taken for sequencing was cord blood. This sequence was found in a newborn girl in good health. The CDR3 loop reads CASSQEGLAAPYEQYF. CDR3 coding DNA: TGCGCCAGCAGCCAAGAGGGACTAGCGGCCCCCTACGAGCAGTACTTC.